The rows below give T cell receptor beta chains drawn from one sample of a study of blood T cells in healthy people across ages. TCRdb itself ran the 5' RACE reads through MiXCR, one entry per CDR3 protein. The sample includes 650,000 to 1,000,000 distinct CDR3 sequences, about 36% of them seen just once. Sequences were obtained from blood. Receptors were obtained from a man younger than 35 in good health. Both conserved end residues are part of each CDR3. The D gene is left open where the match is weak. Not all rows give a size; the values are once, few, many and, for expanded clones, a class.

>NA|TRBV5-1|NA|TRBJ1-5
TGCGCTGGCCCGCAGGCCTCCAGACCTTATAGCAATCAGCCCCAGCATTTT
CAGPQASRPYSNQPQHF
>NA|TRBV6-2/TRBV6-3|TRBD2|TRBJ2-2
TGTGCCAGCACGGAGTTTGCAGGGACTAGAGTTATCCCCGGGGAGCTGTTTTTT
CASTEFAGTRVIPGELFF
>many|TRBV6-6|NA|TRBJ2-7
TGTGCCAGCAGTTACGCTGGCGGATACGAGCAGTACTTC
CASSYAGGYEQYF
>NA|TRBV7-2|TRBD2|TRBJ2-2
TGTGCCAGCAGCTTGAGGACTAGCGGGGACGCCGGGGAGCTGTTTTTT
CASSLRTSGDAGELFF
>NA|TRBV4-3|NA|TRBJ1-1
TGCGCCAGCAGCCAAGTGAGGACGGGGGCGGCTAACACTGAAGCTTTCTTT
CASSQVRTGAANTEAFF
>many|TRBV7-9|NA|TRBJ2-7
TGTGCCAGCAGCTTATCTGGGGAGCCCTACGAGCAGTACTTC
CASSLSGEPYEQYF
>NA|TRBV7-2|TRBD2|TRBJ2-3
TGTGCCAGCAGCTTTCGTAGCGGGGGGCCCACAGATACGCAGTATTTT
CASSFRSGGPTDTQYF
>NA|TRBV2|NA|TRBJ1-1
TGTGCCAGCGGATACCGGGGGTTTAGGGGCGGGGGGACTGAAGCTTTCTTT
CASGYRGFRGGGTEAFF
>few|TRBV5-6|TRBD2|TRBJ2-7
TGTGCCAGCAGCCTAGCGGGGGGGCCCTACAATGAGCAGTACTTC
CASSLAGGPYNEQYF
>NA|TRBV10-3|TRBD1|TRBJ2-3
TGTGCCATCAGTGTTGACAGGGCGACAGATACGCAGTATTTT
CAISVDRATDTQYF
>few|TRBV11-2|NA|TRBJ2-1
TGTGCCAGCAGCACACTCGGAGGCGGGAAAGGGAATACTGAGCAGTTCTTC
CASSTLGGGKGNTEQFF
>few|TRBV20-1|NA|TRBJ2-7
TGCAGTGCTAGCTCAGGGCTAAGCTCCTACGAGCAGTACTTC
CSASSGLSSYEQYF
>NA|TRBV30|TRBD2|TRBJ2-3
TGTGCCTGGCGGGGGGGCACAGATACGCAGTATTTT
CAWRGGTDTQYF
>many|TRBV20-1|NA|TRBJ2-7
TGCAGTGCTAGAGACAGGGTTAATCCCTTGGGGTACGAGCAGTACTTC
CSARDRVNPLGYEQYF
>NA|TRBV4-2|NA|TRBJ2-1
TGTGCCAGCAGCCAAGGGATCCCGGGCCATGAGCAGTTCTTC
CASSQGIPGHEQFF
>few|TRBV3-1|NA|TRBJ1-6
TGTGCCAGCAGCCAACACCTTAGGTCACCCCTCCACTTT
CASSQHLRSPLHF
>NA|TRBV5-1|NA|TRBJ2-3
TGCGCCAGCAGCTTGGGAGGAATGGGAGATACGCAGTATTTT
CASSLGGMGDTQYF
>NA|TRBV25-1|NA|TRBJ2-3
TGTGCCAGCAGTGGCGGGTGGGATACGCAGTATTTT
CASSGGWDTQYF
>many|TRBV12-3/TRBV12-4|TRBD1|TRBJ1-4
TGTGCCAGCAGTCCGACAGGGCAGGAAAAACTGTTTTTT
CASSPTGQEKLFF
>NA|TRBV20-1|NA|TRBJ2-3
TGCAGTGCAAGACGACAGGGAGGCAGCACAGATACGCAGTATTTT
CSARRQGGSTDTQYF
>NA|TRBV7-3|NA|TRBJ1-5
TGTGCCAGCAGCTTTGGGCGGGATAGCAATCAGCCCCAGCATTTT
CASSFGRDSNQPQHF
>NA|TRBV6-6|NA|TRBJ2-7
TGTGCCAGTAGTTACAATTCGGCAGGCGGCTACGAGCAGTACTTC
CASSYNSAGGYEQYF
>few|TRBV28|NA|TRBJ2-1
TGTGCCAGCAGTTTATCAGGGTTCGGGAAGAACAATGAGCAGTTCTTC
CASSLSGFGKNNEQFF
>NA|TRBV7-4|NA|TRBJ2-7
TGTGTCAGCAGCTTAGTCGAGACCCGGTACTTC
CVSSLVETRYF
>NA|TRBV15|TRBD1|TRBJ1-4
TGTGCCACCACCCTCAGGGGGCTCGGTAATGAAAAACTGTTTTTT
CATTLRGLGNEKLFF
>NA|TRBV20-1|NA|TRBJ2-7
TGCAGTGCTAGGGACACCTCCTACGAGCAGTACTTC
CSARDTSYEQYF
>NA|TRBV7-9|NA|TRBJ1-2
TGTGCCAGCAGCTCAGGCATAAGCGGCTACACCTTC
CASSSGISGYTF
>NA|TRBV12-3/TRBV12-4|NA|TRBJ1-1
TGTGCCAGCAGTCCTACGACAGTGAACACTGAAGCTTTCTTT
CASSPTTVNTEAFF
>NA|TRBV3-1|TRBD2|TRBJ2-3
TGTGCCAGCAGCCAAGATGAACGGGGGGGATACACAGATACGCAGTATTTT
CASSQDERGGYTDTQYF
>NA|TRBV6-2/TRBV6-3|NA|TRBJ2-3
TGTGCCAGCACTTCCCTGAAGGGGTTGGGAGATACGCAGTATTTT
CASTSLKGLGDTQYF
>many|TRBV7-2|TRBD2|TRBJ2-3
TGTGCCAGCAGCTCACTAGCGCGGCTCACAGATACGCAGTATTTT
CASSSLARLTDTQYF
>NA|TRBV30|TRBD2|TRBJ2-7
TGTGCCTGGAGTGCCATAGCGGGGGTCTACGAGCAGTACTTC
CAWSAIAGVYEQYF
>once|TRBV13|TRBD1|TRBJ1-1
TGTGCCAGCAGTCTTCGGCCAGGGGGTTCTTGCACTGAAGCTTTCTTT
CASSLRPGGSCTEAFF
>once|TRBV5-1|NA|TRBJ1-6
TGCGCCAGCAGCTTGGAAAGGGTCACCTATAATTCACCCCCCCACTTT
CASSLERVTYNSPPHF
>NA|TRBV4-3|NA|TRBJ2-3
TGCGCCAGCAGCCTGGGCGAGCGAAGCCTCACAGATACGCAGTATTTT
CASSLGERSLTDTQYF
>many|TRBV3-1|NA|TRBJ2-7
TGTGCCAGCAGCTACGGGATTGAGGGCTCCTACGAGCAGTACTTC
CASSYGIEGSYEQYF
>NA|TRBV10-3|TRBD1|TRBJ2-1
TGTGCCATCCAGGGACAGCCGTTAGAGACCCAGTTCTTC
CAIQGQPLETQFF
>NA|TRBV20-1|NA|TRBJ1-3
TGCAGTGCTAGAGGGGGGGAAGGTGGAAACACCATATATTTT
CSARGGEGGNTIYF
>NA|TRBV4-1|NA|TRBJ2-5
TGCGCCAGCAGCCAAGATCCCATGGGGGCAGGAGAAGAGACCCAGTACTTC
CASSQDPMGAGEETQYF
>NA|TRBV7-9|NA|TRBJ2-7
TGTGCCAGCAGCGATAACAACCAGGCTCCCGCCCTCTACGAGCAGTACTTC
CASSDNNQAPALYEQYF
>many|TRBV7-2|NA|TRBJ2-3
TGTGCCAGCAGCTTACCGGGACACCTCACAGATACGCAGTATTTT
CASSLPGHLTDTQYF
>few|TRBV6-6|NA|TRBJ2-1
TGTGCCAGCAGTTATAACAATGAGCAGTTCTTC
CASSYNNEQFF